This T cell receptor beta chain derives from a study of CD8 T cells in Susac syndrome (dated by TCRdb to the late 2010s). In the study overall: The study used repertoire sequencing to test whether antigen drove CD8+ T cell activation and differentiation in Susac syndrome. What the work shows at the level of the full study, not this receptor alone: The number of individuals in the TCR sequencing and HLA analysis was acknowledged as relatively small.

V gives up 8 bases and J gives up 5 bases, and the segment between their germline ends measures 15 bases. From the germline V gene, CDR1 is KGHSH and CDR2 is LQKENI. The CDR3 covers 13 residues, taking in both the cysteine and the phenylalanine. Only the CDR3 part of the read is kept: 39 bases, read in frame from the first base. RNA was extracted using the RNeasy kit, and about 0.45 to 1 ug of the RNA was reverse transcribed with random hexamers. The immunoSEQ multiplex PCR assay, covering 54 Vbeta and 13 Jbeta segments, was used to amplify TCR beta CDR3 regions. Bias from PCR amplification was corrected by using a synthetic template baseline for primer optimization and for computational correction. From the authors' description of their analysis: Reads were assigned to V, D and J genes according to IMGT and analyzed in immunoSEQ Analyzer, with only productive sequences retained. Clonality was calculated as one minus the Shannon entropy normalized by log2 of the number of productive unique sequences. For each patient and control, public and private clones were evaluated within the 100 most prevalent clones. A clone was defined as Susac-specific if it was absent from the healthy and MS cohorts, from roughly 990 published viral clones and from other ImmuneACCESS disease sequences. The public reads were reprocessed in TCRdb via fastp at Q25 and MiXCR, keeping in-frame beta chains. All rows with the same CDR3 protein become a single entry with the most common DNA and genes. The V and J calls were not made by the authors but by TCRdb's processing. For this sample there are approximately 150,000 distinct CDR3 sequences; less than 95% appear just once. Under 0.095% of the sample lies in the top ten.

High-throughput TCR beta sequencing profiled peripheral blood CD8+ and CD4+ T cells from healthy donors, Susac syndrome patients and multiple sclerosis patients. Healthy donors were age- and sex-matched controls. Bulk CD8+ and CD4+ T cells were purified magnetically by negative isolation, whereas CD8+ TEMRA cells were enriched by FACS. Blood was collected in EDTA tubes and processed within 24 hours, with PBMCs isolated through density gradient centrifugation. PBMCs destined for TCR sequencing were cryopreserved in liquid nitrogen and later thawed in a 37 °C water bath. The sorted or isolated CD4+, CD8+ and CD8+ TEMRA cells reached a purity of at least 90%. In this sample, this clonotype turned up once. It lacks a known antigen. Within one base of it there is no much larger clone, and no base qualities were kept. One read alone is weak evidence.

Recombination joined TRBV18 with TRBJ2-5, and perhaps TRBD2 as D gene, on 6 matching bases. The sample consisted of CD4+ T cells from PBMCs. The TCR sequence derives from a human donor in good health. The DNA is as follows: TGTGCCAGCCTAAACGGGAGAGGCGAGACCCAGTACTTC. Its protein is CASLNGRGETQYF.